These T cell receptor beta chains were read from a single sample in a study of shared clonotypes between healthy human individuals. Only in-frame clones appear in the TCRdb table, and some are missing; sequencing was by immunoSEQ multiplex PCR. The data hold 2 million to 2.5 million clones, with 85% to 95% observed a single time. Sequenced sample: naive CD8+ T cells from PBMCs. All receptors come from a man younger than 35 in good health. Some clones in this sample may be carry-over from other donors' samples. Both conserved end residues are part of each CDR3. A D gene is named only where the DNA matches it firmly. Expanded clones are given a class, and other clones once, few, many or no size at all.

v_call: TRBV30; cdr3_length: 11; d_call: -; clone_size: few; j_call: TRBJ1-1; cdr3_nt: TGTGCCTGGGGGGCCGGGGCTGAAGCTTTCTTT; cdr3_aa: CAWGAGAEAFF
v_call: TRBV2; cdr3_length: 19; d_call: -; clone_size: -; j_call: TRBJ1-1; cdr3_nt: TGTGCCAGCAGTGAAGTTGGATTATGGCGACAGGAACGGAACACTGAAGCTTTCTTT; cdr3_aa: CASSEVGLWRQERNTEAFF
v_call: TRBV4-2; cdr3_length: 15; d_call: -; clone_size: -; j_call: TRBJ2-5; cdr3_nt: TGTGCCAGCAGCCCCGCTCAGGGACTTGTCGAGACCCAGTACTTC; cdr3_aa: CASSPAQGLVETQYF
v_call: TRBV28; cdr3_length: 14; d_call: -; clone_size: -; j_call: TRBJ1-5; cdr3_nt: TGTGCCAGCAACGAGAGGGACAGCAATCAGCCCCAGCATTTT; cdr3_aa: CASNERDSNQPQHF
v_call: TRBV15; cdr3_length: 17; d_call: TRBD1; clone_size: -; j_call: TRBJ2-1; cdr3_nt: TGTGCCACCAGCAGAGATATGGGACAGGGATTCGGCAATGAGCAGTTCTTC; cdr3_aa: CATSRDMGQGFGNEQFF
v_call: TRBV7-9; cdr3_length: 14; d_call: TRBD2; clone_size: few; j_call: TRBJ2-2; cdr3_nt: TGTGCCAGCAGCTTAGTACTAGCGGACGGGGAGCTGTTTTTT; cdr3_aa: CASSLVLADGELFF
v_call: TRBV9; cdr3_length: 14; d_call: -; clone_size: -; j_call: TRBJ1-2; cdr3_nt: TGTGCCAGCAGCGCCGCAGGGGTATCCTATGGCTACACCTTC; cdr3_aa: CASSAAGVSYGYTF
v_call: TRBV10-1; cdr3_length: 13; d_call: TRBD1; clone_size: -; j_call: TRBJ2-7; cdr3_nt: TGCGCCAGCTCCCGGGACAGGGGGTACGAGCAGTACTTC; cdr3_aa: CASSRDRGYEQYF
v_call: TRBV15; cdr3_length: 13; d_call: -; clone_size: -; j_call: TRBJ2-2; cdr3_nt: TGTGCCACCAGCGCGACGAACACCGGGGAGCTGTTTTTT; cdr3_aa: CATSATNTGELFF
v_call: TRBV29-1; cdr3_length: 14; d_call: TRBD2; clone_size: -; j_call: TRBJ2-2; cdr3_nt: TGCAGCGTTCCCGGGACTACGAACACCGGGGAGCTGTTTTTT; cdr3_aa: CSVPGTTNTGELFF
v_call: TRBV13; cdr3_length: 16; d_call: TRBD1; clone_size: -; j_call: TRBJ2-1; cdr3_nt: TGTGCCAGCAGCCTCAGGACAGGGTACGTCTACAATGAGCAGTTCTTC; cdr3_aa: CASSLRTGYVYNEQFF
v_call: TRBV27; cdr3_length: 13; d_call: -; clone_size: -; j_call: TRBJ2-1; cdr3_nt: TGTGCCAGCAGTTTATCCCCGTACAATGAGCAGTTCTTC; cdr3_aa: CASSLSPYNEQFF
v_call: TRBV4-1; cdr3_length: 19; d_call: TRBD2; clone_size: -; j_call: TRBJ2-1; cdr3_nt: TGCGCCAGCAGCCAAGTTCTGTTGGCGGGAGGGCCGGTTGGGGATGAGCAGTTCTTC; cdr3_aa: CASSQVLLAGGPVGDEQFF
v_call: TRBV4-1; cdr3_length: 15; d_call: -; clone_size: -; j_call: TRBJ1-3; cdr3_nt: TGCGCCAGCAGCCAAGACCCGGGACGCGGAAACACCATATATTTT; cdr3_aa: CASSQDPGRGNTIYF
v_call: TRBV7-9; cdr3_length: 16; d_call: TRBD1; clone_size: -; j_call: TRBJ2-2; cdr3_nt: TGTGCCAGCAGCGTACGCGGGACAGGGGAAACCGGGGAGCTGTTTTTT; cdr3_aa: CASSVRGTGETGELFF
v_call: TRBV9; cdr3_length: 16; d_call: TRBD2; clone_size: -; j_call: TRBJ2-1; cdr3_nt: TGTGCCAGCAGCGACCGACTAGCGGGAGGGAAGGATGAGCAGTTCTTC; cdr3_aa: CASSDRLAGGKDEQFF
v_call: TRBV11-1; cdr3_length: 13; d_call: -; clone_size: -; j_call: TRBJ1-1; cdr3_nt: TGTGCCAGCAGCTTAAAACGGAACACTGAAGCTTTCTTT; cdr3_aa: CASSLKRNTEAFF
v_call: TRBV27; cdr3_length: 18; d_call: -; clone_size: -; j_call: TRBJ1-1; cdr3_nt: TGTGCCAGCAGTCCTTTAGGAAATACAGGGTTGAAAAACACTGAAGCTTTCTTT; cdr3_aa: CASSPLGNTGLKNTEAFF
v_call: TRBV7-2; cdr3_length: 13; d_call: -; clone_size: -; j_call: TRBJ1-5; cdr3_nt: TGTGCCAGCAGCTTAGACCCCAAGGGGCCCCAGCATTTT; cdr3_aa: CASSLDPKGPQHF
v_call: TRBV28; cdr3_length: 14; d_call: -; clone_size: -; j_call: TRBJ2-7; cdr3_nt: TGTGCCAGCAGACGACGTTCTCGTTCCTACGAGCAGTACTTC; cdr3_aa: CASRRRSRSYEQYF
v_call: TRBV9; cdr3_length: 13; d_call: -; clone_size: -; j_call: TRBJ1-1; cdr3_nt: TGTGCCAGCAGCGTAGCTCTGGGGGGGGAAGCTTTCTTT; cdr3_aa: CASSVALGGEAFF
v_call: TRBV2; cdr3_length: 16; d_call: TRBD2; clone_size: -; j_call: TRBJ2-7; cdr3_nt: TGTGCCAGCAGTGAATATGGCCTAGCGGAGCTTTACGAGCAGTACTTC; cdr3_aa: CASSEYGLAELYEQYF
v_call: TRBV7-9; cdr3_length: 15; d_call: -; clone_size: -; j_call: TRBJ1-1; cdr3_nt: TGTGCCAGCAGCTTATTAATAGGGAGGTCCACTGAAGCTTTCTTT; cdr3_aa: CASSLLIGRSTEAFF
v_call: TRBV19; cdr3_length: 18; d_call: -; clone_size: -; j_call: TRBJ1-1; cdr3_nt: TGTGCCAGTACAGCCGTAATCCCCGCGGAGGCGACATACACTGAAGCTTTCTTT; cdr3_aa: CASTAVIPAEATYTEAFF
v_call: TRBV4-3; cdr3_length: 13; d_call: -; clone_size: -; j_call: TRBJ2-2; cdr3_nt: TGCGCCAGCAGCCACCCGGGCACCGGGGAGCTGTTTTTT; cdr3_aa: CASSHPGTGELFF
v_call: TRBV5-1; cdr3_length: 15; d_call: -; clone_size: -; j_call: TRBJ2-1; cdr3_nt: TGCGCCAGCAGCTCGGGGTTGACAGGATACAATGAGCAGTTCTTC; cdr3_aa: CASSSGLTGYNEQFF
v_call: TRBV27; cdr3_length: 15; d_call: TRBD2; clone_size: -; j_call: TRBJ2-1; cdr3_nt: TGTGCCAGCAGTCTGGTCGGAGCGGGAGGGCCTGGGCAGTTCTTC; cdr3_aa: CASSLVGAGGPGQFF
v_call: TRBV19; cdr3_length: 15; d_call: TRBD2; clone_size: -; j_call: TRBJ2-7; cdr3_nt: TGTGCCAGTAGTATTCTAGCGGGAGGAGAAAGCGAGCAGTACTTC; cdr3_aa: CASSILAGGESEQYF
v_call: TRBV28; cdr3_length: 15; d_call: -; clone_size: few; j_call: TRBJ1-5; cdr3_nt: TGTGCCAGCAGGTCCCTCGAGGGTTACAATCAGCCCCAGCATTTT; cdr3_aa: CASRSLEGYNQPQHF
v_call: TRBV5-1; cdr3_length: 14; d_call: TRBD2; clone_size: -; j_call: TRBJ2-7; cdr3_nt: TGCGCCAGCAGACTGGGACTAGTGAATTACGAGCAGTACTTC; cdr3_aa: CASRLGLVNYEQYF
v_call: TRBV5-6; cdr3_length: 16; d_call: -; clone_size: -; j_call: TRBJ2-1; cdr3_nt: TGTGCCAGCACTTCCCTGCCGGACAGATTATACAATGAGCAGTTCTTC; cdr3_aa: CASTSLPDRLYNEQFF
v_call: TRBV4-1; cdr3_length: 13; d_call: -; clone_size: -; j_call: TRBJ2-1; cdr3_nt: TGCGCCAGCAGCCAAGAAAACAGGGATGAGCAGTTCTTC; cdr3_aa: CASSQENRDEQFF
v_call: TRBV27; cdr3_length: 16; d_call: -; clone_size: -; j_call: TRBJ2-2; cdr3_nt: TGTGCCAGCAGTTCTATACAGGGAAAGAACACCGGGGAGCTGTTTTTT; cdr3_aa: CASSSIQGKNTGELFF
v_call: TRBV7-8; cdr3_length: 14; d_call: -; clone_size: -; j_call: TRBJ2-2; cdr3_nt: TGTGCCAGCAGCGTCAGGACAAGCACCGGGGAGCTGTTTTTT; cdr3_aa: CASSVRTSTGELFF
v_call: TRBV2; cdr3_length: 13; d_call: -; clone_size: -; j_call: TRBJ1-1; cdr3_nt: TGTGCCAGCAGTGAGGGGTGGAACACTGAAGCTTTCTTT; cdr3_aa: CASSEGWNTEAFF
v_call: TRBV30; cdr3_length: 11; d_call: -; clone_size: few; j_call: TRBJ1-1; cdr3_nt: TGTGCCTGGAGTCCTGGGACAGAAGCTTTCTTT; cdr3_aa: CAWSPGTEAFF
v_call: TRBV19; cdr3_length: 14; d_call: TRBD1; clone_size: -; j_call: TRBJ1-1; cdr3_nt: TGTGCCAGTAGCGAGACAGGGGTGAACACTGAAGCTTTCTTT; cdr3_aa: CASSETGVNTEAFF
v_call: TRBV7-9; cdr3_length: 14; d_call: TRBD1; clone_size: -; j_call: TRBJ1-4; cdr3_nt: TGTGCCAGCAGCCATGGGACAGCTCCCGAAAAACTGTTTTTT; cdr3_aa: CASSHGTAPEKLFF
v_call: TRBV7-9; cdr3_length: 14; d_call: -; clone_size: few; j_call: TRBJ2-7; cdr3_nt: TGTGCCAGCAGCTTAGTTCCCAGGGCCCACGAGCAGTACTTC; cdr3_aa: CASSLVPRAHEQYF
v_call: TRBV4-1; cdr3_length: 16; d_call: TRBD1; clone_size: -; j_call: TRBJ2-1; cdr3_nt: TGCGCCAGCAGCCAACCCTGGACAGGGTGGGTGGATGAGCAGTTCTTC; cdr3_aa: CASSQPWTGWVDEQFF
v_call: TRBV28; cdr3_length: 16; d_call: TRBD2; clone_size: once; j_call: TRBJ2-7; cdr3_nt: TGTGCCAGCAGTTCTGTGCGGGAGGCCTTAATCTACGAGCAGTACTTC; cdr3_aa: CASSSVREALIYEQYF
v_call: TRBV7-8; cdr3_length: 17; d_call: TRBD2; clone_size: -; j_call: TRBJ2-2; cdr3_nt: TGTGCCAGCAGCTTCGGGCTAGCGGGATTGAACACCGGGGAGCTGTTTTTT; cdr3_aa: CASSFGLAGLNTGELFF
v_call: TRBV7-9; cdr3_length: 9; d_call: -; clone_size: -; j_call: TRBJ2-1; cdr3_nt: TGTGCTCTAGGGGGTGAGCAGTTCTTC; cdr3_aa: CALGGEQFF
v_call: TRBV5-6; cdr3_length: 14; d_call: -; clone_size: -; j_call: TRBJ1-1; cdr3_nt: TGTGCCAGCAGCCTAGATATTATGAACACTGAAGCTTTCTTT; cdr3_aa: CASSLDIMNTEAFF
v_call: TRBV13; cdr3_length: 16; d_call: -; clone_size: -; j_call: TRBJ2-1; cdr3_nt: TGTGCCAGCAGCTTGGATATAAGCGCCTCCTACAATGAGCAGTTCTTC; cdr3_aa: CASSLDISASYNEQFF
v_call: TRBV5-4; cdr3_length: 14; d_call: -; clone_size: -; j_call: TRBJ2-3; cdr3_nt: TGTGCCAGCAGCCTTACCGGTTACACAGATACGCAGTATTTT; cdr3_aa: CASSLTGYTDTQYF
v_call: TRBV7-8; cdr3_length: 20; d_call: TRBD2; clone_size: -; j_call: TRBJ2-1; cdr3_nt: TGTGCCAGCAGCTCCCCCTCCAGCGGGAGTAGTAATCGGGTATACAATGAGCAGTTCTTC; cdr3_aa: CASSSPSSGSSNRVYNEQFF
v_call: TRBV29-1; cdr3_length: 12; d_call: -; clone_size: -; j_call: TRBJ2-7; cdr3_nt: TGCAGCGTTTCACCCACATCCCACGAGCAGTACTTC; cdr3_aa: CSVSPTSHEQYF
v_call: TRBV5-6; cdr3_length: 14; d_call: -; clone_size: -; j_call: TRBJ2-5; cdr3_nt: TGTGCCAGCAGCTGGACCCAGGGGCAAGAGACCCAGTACTTC; cdr3_aa: CASSWTQGQETQYF
v_call: TRBV13; cdr3_length: 15; d_call: -; clone_size: -; j_call: TRBJ1-3; cdr3_nt: TGTGCCAGCAGCGGAGGCCGGGGCGCTGGAAACACCATATATTTT; cdr3_aa: CASSGGRGAGNTIYF
v_call: TRBV14; cdr3_length: 14; d_call: -; clone_size: -; j_call: TRBJ2-1; cdr3_nt: TGTGCCAGCAGCCAAGATCGGGGCAACAATGAGCAGTTCTTC; cdr3_aa: CASSQDRGNNEQFF
v_call: TRBV19; cdr3_length: 11; d_call: -; clone_size: -; j_call: TRBJ2-1; cdr3_nt: TGTGCCAGTATGTCCCTCGGGGAGCAGTTCTTC; cdr3_aa: CASMSLGEQFF
v_call: TRBV7-6; cdr3_length: 19; d_call: TRBD1; clone_size: -; j_call: TRBJ2-3; cdr3_nt: TGTGCCAGCAGCTTCATAGGAACCGGGACAGGCGCCTTAGAGGATACGCAGTATTTT; cdr3_aa: CASSFIGTGTGALEDTQYF